The 4 T cell receptor beta chains below all came from one sample that was sequenced in a study of cytomegalovirus exposure and HLA in healthy donors. 60 Vbeta and 13 Jbeta primers were used in PCR. The assay was immunoSEQ multiplex PCR, and TCRdb's table has in-frame clones only and misses some. The data contain some 120,000 clones, around 83% of them singletons. The sequenced sample consisted of PBMCs. These receptors all come from a woman under 40 in good health and CMV-seropositive.

J is TRBJ2-7 and V is TRBV27; TRBD2 matches at 9 bases. Germline V lookup: CDR1 MNHEY, CDR2 SMNVEV (reference sequence). The CDR3 extends over 16 amino acids. Trimming cost V 8 bases and J 3 bases; bases outside gene matches: 14. The CDR3 sequence is CASSSRKGLAYYEQYF. CDR3 nucleotide sequence: TGTGCCAGCTCCTCTCGCAAGGGACTAGCTTACTACGAGCAGTACTTC.

This chain links TRBV2 with TRBJ2-2; D is possibly TRBD1 (6 bases). V was clipped by 7 bases and J by 0 bases, with 15 bases between them. This CDR3 has 16 residues. Looked up from germline, CDR1 is SNHLY and CDR2 is FYNNEI. CDR3 loop: CASNQLGQSNTGELFF. Here the CDR3 DNA reads TGTGCCAGCAACCAACTAGGACAGTCGAACACCGGGGAGCTGTTTTTT.

The V and J genes are TRBV6-5 and TRBJ1-6, with a tentative D call TRBD1 (6 bases). The CDR3 is made up of 15 amino acids. CDR1 is MNHEY and CDR2 is SVGAGI in the germline V gene. V was pared by 4 bases and J by 10 bases, with 17 bases between. For the CDR3, the DNA is TGTGCCAGCAGTTCCGAGGGAGGGGGGGGATCACCCCTCCACTTT. Translating gives CASSSEGGGGSPLHF.

The count of this clone is one. The rearrangement joins TRBV2 to TRBJ1-2, with D perhaps matching TRBD1 (6 bases). CDR1 SNHLY and CDR2 FYNNEI come from the germline V gene. Trimming removed 6 bases from V and 1 base from J, with 12 bases in between. CDR3 length: 14 residues. In DNA, the CDR3 is TGTGCCAGCAGCCTTGACAGGATTAACTATGGCTACACCTTC. This sequence encodes CASSLDRINYGYTF.